These 29 T cell receptor beta chains share one sample of origin, sequenced in a study of blood T cell repertoires in COVID-19. Data came from immunoSEQ multiplex PCR; TCRdb stores just in-frame clones and leaves some out. The table lists fewer than 350,000 clones, roughly 90% of them singletons, with over 9% in the top ten. Sequences were obtained from PBMCs or T cells enriched from blood (not recorded which). The receptors derive from a woman aged 40 to 50 who had recovered from COVID-19.

The chain combines TRBV7-8 with TRBJ2-7; 10 bases are shared with TRBD2. CDR3 length equals 14 residues. Trimming took 7 bases from V and 0 from J; bases not matched to a gene: 3. Germline CDR1 and CDR2: SGHVS and FQNEAQ. The CDR3 DNA follows: TGTGCCAGCAAAGCTAGCGGGAGCTCCTACGAGCAGTACTTC. It specifies CASKASGSSYEQYF.

The chain recombines TRBV5-4 with TRBJ1-1; 9 nucleotides align to TRBD1. Germline V CDR1 and CDR2: SGHNT, YYREEE (reference sequence). CDR3 length: 17 residues. The V gene end was trimmed by 0 bases and the J gene end by 4 bases; junction bases not matched to a gene: 10. The CDR3 DNA is TGTGCCAGCAGCTTGGGTTGGGTGGACAGGGGTGGCACTGAAGCTTTCTTT. Translation gives CASSLGWVDRGGTEAFF.

In this sample, this clone turned up once. The J gene is TRBJ2-7, the V gene TRBV28, with 9 positions matching TRBD1. The V gene end was trimmed by 6 bases and the J gene end by 1 base; junction bases not matched to a gene: 10. Germline CDR1 and CDR2: MDHEN and SYDVKM. The CDR3 has 16 amino acids. The CDR3 is CASSLARDRASYEQYF. The DNA of the CDR3 is TGTGCCAGCAGCCTGGCGCGGGACAGGGCTTCCTACGAGCAGTACTTC.

V is TRBV20-1 and J is TRBJ2-1; TRBD2 aligns across 9 bases. Trimming at V came to 3 bases and at J to 10 bases, leaving 13 bases not matched to a gene. The germline gives CDR1 DFQATT, CDR2 SNEGSKA (reference sequence). The length of the CDR3 is 15 residues. CDR3 in amino acids: CSASIPLSGSVEQFF. The CDR3 nucleotides are TGCAGTGCTAGTATCCCACTTAGCGGGAGCGTCGAGCAGTTCTTC.

The rearrangement joins TRBV6-6 to TRBJ1-1; D remains unclear. The V and J ends lost 8 bases and 7 bases respectively, with 14 bases between them. Germline V gives CDR1 MNHNY, CDR2 SVGAGI (reference sequence). The CDR3 has 12 amino acids. The CDR3 loop is CASQSYSLEAFF. The DNA for the CDR3 is TGTGCCAGCCAGTCATACAGTCTTGAAGCTTTCTTT.

This chain joins TRBV29-1 and TRBJ1-3, with 7 bases fitting TRBD1. Trimming cost V 4 bases and J 4 bases; bases outside gene matches: 4. Germline CDR1 and CDR2: SQVTM and ANQGSEA. The CDR3 covers 13 residues. CDR3 residues: CSVAAGGGNTIYF. In DNA, the CDR3 is TGCAGCGTTGCGGCAGGGGGGGGAAACACCATATATTTT. The variable domain in full, completed from reference TRBV29-1 and TRBJ1-3, reads SAVISQKPSRDICQRGTSLTIQCQVDSQVTMMFWYRQQPGQSLTLIATANQGSEATYESGFVIDKFPISRPNLTFSTLTVSNMSPEDSSIYLCSVAAGGGNTIYFGEGSWLTVV.

The gene calls are TRBV19 and TRBJ2-1, with D maybe TRBD2 (5 bases). This CDR3 contains 15 residues. Deletions cut 0 bases from V and 3 bases from J, with 9 bases between. CDR1 is LNHDA, CDR2 SQIVND, per germline (reference sequence). CDR3 nucleotide sequence: TGTGCCAGTAGTATAGATAACGGGGTCTACAATGAGCAGTTCTTC. Protein: CASSIDNGVYNEQFF.

This clone was counted once. The chain employs TRBV11-3 and TRBJ2-3, with TRBD2 matching 7 bases. Trimming cost V 3 bases and J 6 bases; bases outside gene matches: 6. The CDR3 has 14 residues. In germline, CDR1 is SGHNT, CDR2 YENEEA. CDR3 in amino acids: CASSFGGSGDTQYF. The CDR3 DNA reads as TGTGCCAGCAGCTTTGGCGGGAGCGGGGATACGCAGTATTTT.

V gene TRBV7-9 combines with J gene TRBJ1-1; TRBD1 might be the D (6 bases). Deletions cut 5 bases from V and 6 bases from J, with 13 bases between. Germline lookup yields CDR1 SEHNR and CDR2 FQNEAQ (reference sequence). The CDR3 runs 13 residues. CDR3 nucleotides: TGTGCCAGCAGCCTATTAACAGGGTCTGAAGCTTTCTTT. Protein: CASSLLTGSEAFF.

This chain uses TRBV30 with TRBJ2-1, with a tentative D call TRBD2 (7 bases). CDR1 is GTSNPN and CDR2 is SVGIG in the germline V gene (reference sequence). This CDR3 region has 15 residues. Trimming pared 2 bases from V and 3 bases from J, leaving 14 bases between. Here the CDR3 reads CAWSIGGGNYNEQFF. DNA of the CDR3: TGTGCCTGGAGTATAGGGGGGGGAAACTACAATGAGCAGTTCTTC. Variable domain in full (rest from reference TRBV30 and TRBJ2-1): SQTIHQWPATLVQPVGSPLSLECTVEGTSNPNLYWYRQAAGRGLQLLFYSVGIGQISSEVPQNLSASRPQDRQFILSSKKLLLSDSGFYLCAWSIGGGNYNEQFFGPGTRLTVL.

This sequence joins TRBV7-3 and TRBJ2-7, with 8 bases fitting TRBD1. The V gene end was trimmed by 1 base and the J gene end by 6 bases; junction bases not matched to a gene: 5. This CDR3 spans 14 amino acids. The germline gives CDR1 SGHTA, CDR2 FQGTGA. Written as DNA, the CDR3 is TGTGCCAGCAGCTTAAAGACAGGGGAGCGCGAGCAGTACTTC. Encoded protein: CASSLKTGEREQYF.

V is TRBV9 and J is TRBJ2-5; TRBD2 matches at 13 bases. CDR3 length: 17 amino acids. CDR1 and CDR2 from the germline V gene are SGDLS and YYNGEE. J lost 2 bases, V lost 0 bases, and 4 bases had no gene match. DNA for the CDR3: TGTGCCAGCAGCGTAGGACTAGCGGGAGGTCCTCAAGAGACCCAGTACTTC. Residues: CASSVGLAGGPQETQYF.

In DNA, the CDR3 is TGTGCCAGCAGCTTAAGCGGCCACCCGGGACAGGGACCTAACTATGGCTACACCTTC. It yields the protein CASSLSGHPGQGPNYGYTF. The V call is TRBV7-3, the J call TRBJ1-2; 9 positions agree with TRBD1. V was pared by 1 base and J by 0 bases, with 12 bases of the junction left unmatched. This CDR3 has 19 amino acids. Germline V gene data show CDR1 as SGHTA and CDR2 as FQGTGA.

A remark on this clone: The sample has other DNA sequences that encode this CDR3 too. The chain combines TRBV27 with TRBJ2-7; 7 nucleotides line up with TRBD2. J lost 2 bases, V lost 3 bases, and 4 bases had no gene match. The germline CDR1 and CDR2 sequences are MNHEY and SMNVEV (reference sequence). This CDR3 comprises 14 residues. DNA for the CDR3: TGTGCCAGCAGTTTTGGGGGAGGGGCCTACGAGCAGTACTTC. This sequence encodes CASSFGGGAYEQYF.

V and J are TRBV6-5 and TRBJ1-1; tentatively, D is TRBD1 (6 bases). V was trimmed by 2 bases and J by 3 bases, leaving 7 bases between them. The CDR3 sequence is 13 residues long. Germline V gives CDR1 MNHEY, CDR2 SVGAGI. The CDR3 region is CASSYKGDTEAFF. DNA of the CDR3: TGTGCCAGCAGTTACAAGGGGGACACTGAAGCTTTCTTT.

The V call is TRBV10-3, the J call TRBJ1-1; D gene ambiguous. V dropped 11 bases and J dropped 1 base, with 17 bases sitting between them. Germline V CDR1 and CDR2: ENHRY, SYGVKD. This CDR3 has 14 residues. CDR3 nucleotide sequence: TGTGCCTGCCTCGCGGGGAGCGGGAACACTGAAGCTTTCTTT. Translating gives CACLAGSGNTEAFF.

The V call is TRBV4-1, the J call TRBJ1-1, with TRBD1 matching 7 bases. CDR1 is MGHRA, CDR2 YSYEKL, per germline. The CDR3 has 15 amino acids. V was pared by 4 bases and J by 1 base, with 6 bases of the junction left unmatched. The CDR3, as DNA: TGCGCCAGCAGCCGAACGACAGGGAGGAACACTGAAGCTTTCTTT. Residues: CASSRTTGRNTEAFF.

The J gene is TRBJ2-7, the V gene TRBV6-5; tentative D call: TRBD2 (5 bases). Germline V lookup: CDR1 MNHEY, CDR2 SVGAGI. V lost 3 bases and J lost 1, with 13 bases in between. There are 15 residues in the CDR3. The CDR3 bases are TGTGCCAGCAGTTATAGTCCGACGGGGTCCTACGAGCAGTACTTC. It codes for CASSYSPTGSYEQYF.

CDR3 sequence (DNA): TGTGCCAGCAGCGTCCGGACAGGGAACTATGGCTACACCTTC. Translating gives CASSVRTGNYGYTF. This sequence joins TRBV9 and TRBJ1-2; 8 bases line up with TRBD1. Germline CDR1 SGDLS, CDR2 YYNGEE. After removal of 2 bases from V and 2 bases from J, the junction contained 2 bases not matched to a gene. The CDR3 totals 14 residues.

This sequence joins TRBV9 and TRBJ2-3, with TRBD2 as a possible D gene (6 bases). Trimming shortened V by 0 bases and J by 1 base, and 9 bases separated the two germline ends. The CDR3 consists of 15 residues. The germline V gene has CDR1 SGDLS and CDR2 YYNGEE. This CDR3 reads CASSVVGGGTDTQYF. The CDR3 nucleotides are TGTGCCAGCAGCGTAGTGGGAGGCGGCACAGATACGCAGTATTTT. Together with reference TRBV9 and TRBJ2-3, the CDR3 gives the full variable domain: DSGVTQTPKHLITATGQRVTLRCSPRSGDLSVYWYQQSLDQGLQFLIQYYNGEERAKGNILERFSAQQFPDLHSELNLSSLELGDSALYFCASSVVGGGTDTQYFGPGTRLTVL.

The chain links TRBV28 to TRBJ1-2, with TRBD1 identical over 12 bases. The CDR3 spans 17 residues. Per germline, CDR1 MDHEN and CDR2 SYDVKM. Trimming at V came to 5 bases and at J to 2 bases, leaving 9 bases not matched to a gene. The CDR3 DNA follows: TGTGCCAGCAGTCCACGGGACAGGGGGCTTAGAAACTATGGCTACACCTTC. Residues: CASSPRDRGLRNYGYTF.

CDR3 sequence (DNA): TGCAGCGTTGGGCACCCCCAAAGCGACGAGCAGTACTTC. The encoded protein is CSVGHPQSDEQYF. This chain links TRBV29-1 with TRBJ2-7; D ambiguous. The CDR3 loop spans 13 amino acids. Trimming took 4 bases from V and 5 from J, leaving 15 bases between them. Germline V gives CDR1 SQVTM, CDR2 ANQGSEA.

This rearrangement joins TRBV5-1 to TRBJ1-4; D not certain. The CDR3 runs to 15 residues. Germline CDR1 and CDR2: SGHRS and YFSETQ. V was shortened by 4 bases and J by 0 bases, with 10 bases between the two germline ends. This CDR3 is CASSPEGSTNEKLFF. The CDR3 region has the DNA TGCGCCAGCAGCCCCGAGGGTTCAACTAATGAAAAACTGTTTTTT.

A few counts support this clone. This sequence joins TRBV15 and TRBJ2-5; 8 bases line up with TRBD1. Trimming removed 0 bases from V and 4 bases from J; junction bases left unmatched: 13. The germline V gene encodes CDR1 LNHNV and CDR2 YYDKDF (reference sequence). The CDR3 has 18 amino acids. CDR3 amino acids: CATSRDRAGGGGGETQYF. CDR3 nucleotides: TGTGCCACCAGCAGAGATCGAGCAGGGGGCGGAGGCGGAGAGACCCAGTACTTC.

This clone was seen a handful of times. V and J are TRBV7-9 and TRBJ1-1, with no clear D. The CDR3 spans 17 residues. Germline V CDR1 and CDR2: SEHNR, FQNEAQ (reference sequence). V lost 5 bases and J lost 0, with 19 bases in between. The DNA for the CDR3 is TGTGCCAGCAGCCATCCCCCAGGAAGCACAATGAACACTGAAGCTTTCTTT. Its protein product is CASSHPPGSTMNTEAFF.

The chain is built from TRBV24-1 and TRBJ2-5; 9 bases map to TRBD2. V lost 3 bases and J lost 2; bases outside the gene matches: 6. Germline assignment: CDR1 KGHDR and CDR2 SFDVKD. The CDR3 contains 16 residues. For the CDR3, the DNA is TGTGCCACCAGTGATCCAAGCGGGGGGCTTCAAGAGACCCAGTACTTC. This sequence encodes CATSDPSGGLQETQYF.

The chain links TRBV2 to TRBJ2-1; TRBD1 aligns across 9 bases. CDR3 length equals 14 residues. CDR1 and CDR2 (germline): SNHLY, FYNNEI. The V segment lost 8 bases and the J segment 6 bases; nucleotides outside the gene matches: 8. Here the CDR3 reads CASARQGGFNEQFF. The CDR3 DNA reads as TGTGCCAGCGCCCGACAGGGGGGATTCAATGAGCAGTTCTTC.

The chain carries TRBV7-9 and TRBJ1-2; 10 bases are shared with TRBD1. The CDR3 spans 15 residues. With 5 bases clipped from V and 4 bases from J, the junction kept 7 bases outside the gene matches. Per germline, CDR1 SEHNR and CDR2 FQNEAQ (reference sequence). CDR3 sequence reads: CASSLRDRGSYGYTF. In DNA, the CDR3 is TGTGCCAGCAGCCTTCGGGACAGGGGTAGCTATGGCTACACCTTC.

The chain recombines TRBV5-4 with TRBJ2-7, with 14 nucleotides matching TRBD2. V shed 3 bases and J 2 bases; nucleotides not matched to a gene: 1. Germline V gene data show CDR1 as SGHNT and CDR2 as YYREEE (reference sequence). The CDR3 length is 15 residues. Here the CDR3 DNA reads TGTGCCAGCAGCTGGACTAGCGGGAGGCCCTACGAGCAGTACTTC. Its protein product is CASSWTSGRPYEQYF. The complete variable domain, with remaining parts taken from reference TRBV5-4 and TRBJ2-7, reads ETGVTQSPTHLIKTRGQQVTLRCSSQSGHNTVSWYQQALGQGPQFIFQYYREEENGRGNFPPRFSGLQFPNYSSELNVNALELDDSALYLCASSWTSGRPYEQYFGPGTRLTVT.